The rows below give T cell receptor beta chains drawn from one sample of a study of molecular identifiers for immune sequencing clone quantification. One entry per CDR3 protein, called by TCRdb with MiXCR from the PCR reads. The data contain more than 450,000 distinct CDR3 sequences, 20% to 25% of them singletons. Sequencing used naive CD8+ T cells from blood, with Jurkat cell RNA spiked in. The source of these receptors is a human donor in good health. Some libraries in this study had Jurkat cell RNA spiked in. The CDR3 runs from the conserved cysteine through the conserved F or W. A D gene is named only where the DNA matches it firmly. Not all rows give a size; the values are once, few, many and, for expanded clones, a class.

D: TRBD1
size: -
J: TRBJ1-2
V: TRBV9
DNA: TGTGCCACCAATCCGACAGGGGGCGATTATGGCTACACCTTC
CDR3: CATNPTGGDYGYTF

D: -
size: many
J: TRBJ1-1
V: TRBV7-9
DNA: TGTGCCAGCAGCTTAATTGGGGCAGGGGAGGGGAGTACTGAAGCTTTCTTT
CDR3: CASSLIGAGEGSTEAFF

D: TRBD1
size: -
J: TRBJ1-2
V: TRBV5-6
DNA: TGTGCCAGCAGCTTGGGGCCGGGGACAGGCGGGCCTGGCTACACCTTC
CDR3: CASSLGPGTGGPGYTF

D: TRBD1
size: -
J: TRBJ2-7
V: TRBV4-2
DNA: TGTGCCAGCAGCCCGGGACAGGGGGCCATCTACTACGAGCGGTACTTC
CDR3: CASSPGQGAIYYERYF

D: -
size: -
J: TRBJ1-4
V: TRBV6-2/TRBV6-3
DNA: TGTGCCAGCCAAACGGACGGCAGCTCGACTGGAAAACTGTTTTTT
CDR3: CASQTDGSSTGKLFF

D: TRBD2
size: few
J: TRBJ2-3
V: TRBV9
DNA: TGTGCCAGCAGCCCTAGTTGGTCTAGCGGGGGGGCCGGAGATACGCAGTATTTT
CDR3: CASSPSWSSGGAGDTQYF

D: -
size: few
J: TRBJ1-3
V: TRBV29-1
DNA: TGCAGCGTTCCGGGTCCGGGTCTCTCTGGAAACACCATATATTTT
CDR3: CSVPGPGLSGNTIYF

D: TRBD2
size: -
J: TRBJ2-3
V: TRBV9
DNA: TGTACCAGCAGCACTCATAGCGGGAGAAACACAGATACGCAGTATTTT
CDR3: CTSSTHSGRNTDTQYF

D: -
size: many
J: TRBJ1-4
V: TRBV5-1
DNA: TGCGCCAGCAGCTTGGATGCAGCTTCGACAACTAATGAAAAACTGTTTTTT
CDR3: CASSLDAASTTNEKLFF

D: -
size: many
J: TRBJ1-1
V: TRBV14
DNA: TGTGCCAGCAGCCAAGATACTGAAGCTTTCTTT
CDR3: CASSQDTEAFF

D: -
size: many
J: TRBJ1-1
V: TRBV4-3
DNA: TGCGCCAGCAGCCAAGGTGGCATGGCTGAAGCTTTCTTT
CDR3: CASSQGGMAEAFF

D: TRBD1
size: -
J: TRBJ2-7
V: TRBV28
DNA: TGTGCCAGCAGTACGACAGGGGAATGGGAGCAGTACTTC
CDR3: CASSTTGEWEQYF

D: TRBD1
size: many
J: TRBJ1-5
V: TRBV5-6
DNA: TGTGCCAGCAGCTCCTGGGGGGGGACAGTCTTCAATCAGCCCCAGCATTTT
CDR3: CASSSWGGTVFNQPQHF

D: -
size: many
J: TRBJ2-7
V: TRBV7-9
DNA: TGTGCCAGCAGCCCGGACGAAGCCTACGAGCAGTACTTC
CDR3: CASSPDEAYEQYF

D: TRBD2
size: many
J: TRBJ2-7
V: TRBV9
DNA: TGTGCCAGCAGCTCGACCGGGACTAGCGTTTTCTACGAGCAGTACTTC
CDR3: CASSSTGTSVFYEQYF

D: -
size: many
J: TRBJ2-3
V: TRBV7-2
DNA: TGTGCCAGCAGCTTAGGTAGTTTCGTTGAAGATACGCAGTATTTT
CDR3: CASSLGSFVEDTQYF

D: -
size: few
J: TRBJ1-5
V: TRBV6-1
DNA: TGTGCCAGCAGTGTACAAGGAGGCTATAGCAATCAGCCCCAGCATTTT
CDR3: CASSVQGGYSNQPQHF